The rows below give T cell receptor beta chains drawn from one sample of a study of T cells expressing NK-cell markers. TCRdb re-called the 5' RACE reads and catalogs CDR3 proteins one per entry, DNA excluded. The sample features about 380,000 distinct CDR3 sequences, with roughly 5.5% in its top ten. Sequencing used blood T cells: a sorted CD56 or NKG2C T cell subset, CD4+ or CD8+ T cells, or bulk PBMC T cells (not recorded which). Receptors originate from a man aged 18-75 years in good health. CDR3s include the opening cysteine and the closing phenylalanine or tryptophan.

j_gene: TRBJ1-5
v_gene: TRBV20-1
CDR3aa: CSAPRTERGLTQHF

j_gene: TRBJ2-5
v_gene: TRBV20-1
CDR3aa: CSADRLAGGQETQYF

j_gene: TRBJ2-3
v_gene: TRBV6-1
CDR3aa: CASSRIFTLAGNTDTQYF

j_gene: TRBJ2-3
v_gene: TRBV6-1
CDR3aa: CASSLLAGGLGGPDTQYF

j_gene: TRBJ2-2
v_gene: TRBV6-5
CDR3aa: CASSSQGGELFF

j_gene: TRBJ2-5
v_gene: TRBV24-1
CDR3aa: CATSDRETQYF

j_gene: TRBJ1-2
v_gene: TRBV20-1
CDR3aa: CSASQTENILGGYTF

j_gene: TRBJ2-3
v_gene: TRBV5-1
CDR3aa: CASSPLGADTQYF

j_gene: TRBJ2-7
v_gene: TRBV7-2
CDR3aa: CASSLAFSGGAHEQYF

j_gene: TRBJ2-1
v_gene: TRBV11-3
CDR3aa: CASSLDGEGEQFF

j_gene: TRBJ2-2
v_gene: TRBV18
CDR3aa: CASSPRQVDTGELFF

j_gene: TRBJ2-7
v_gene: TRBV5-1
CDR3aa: CASSFDNLGEQYF

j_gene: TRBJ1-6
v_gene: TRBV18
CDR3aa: CASSPGESSPLHF

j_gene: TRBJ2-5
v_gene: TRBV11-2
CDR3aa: CASSLGSGLGQETQYF

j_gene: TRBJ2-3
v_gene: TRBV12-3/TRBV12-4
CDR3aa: CASSRTSGSTDTQYF

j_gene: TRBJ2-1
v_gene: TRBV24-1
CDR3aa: CATSDHRGGSYNEQFF

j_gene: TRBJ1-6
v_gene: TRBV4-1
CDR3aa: CASGRGTNSPLHF

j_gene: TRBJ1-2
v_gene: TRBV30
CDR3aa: CAWSHDFNGYTF

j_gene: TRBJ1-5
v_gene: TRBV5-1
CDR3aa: CASSLTGGYNQPQHF

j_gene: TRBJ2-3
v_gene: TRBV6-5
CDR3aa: CASSYSYRLAGGGTDTQYF

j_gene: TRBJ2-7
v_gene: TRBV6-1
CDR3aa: CASSTSLGTLRQYF

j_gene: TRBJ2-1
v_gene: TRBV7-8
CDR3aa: CASSSRGLADNEQFF

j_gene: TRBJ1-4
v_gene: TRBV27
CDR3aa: CASRWTRGGTNEKLFF

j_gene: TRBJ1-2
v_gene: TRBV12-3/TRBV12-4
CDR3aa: CASRDRGRDGYTF

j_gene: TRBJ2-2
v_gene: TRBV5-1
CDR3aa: CASSNNKNTGELFF

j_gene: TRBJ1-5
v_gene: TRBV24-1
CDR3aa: CAPGEGPNSNQPQHF

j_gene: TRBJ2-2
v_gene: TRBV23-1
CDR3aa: CASSRDREDGELFF

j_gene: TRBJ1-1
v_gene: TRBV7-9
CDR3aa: CAGRVGAVGTEAFF

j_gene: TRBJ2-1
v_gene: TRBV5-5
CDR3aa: CASSATGPSSYNEQFF

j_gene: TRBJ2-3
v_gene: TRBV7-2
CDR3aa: CASSSKSRRITDTQYF

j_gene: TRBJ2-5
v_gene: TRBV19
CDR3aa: CASTGLAHETQYF

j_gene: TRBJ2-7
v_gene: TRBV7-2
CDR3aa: CASKTMTVPYEQYF

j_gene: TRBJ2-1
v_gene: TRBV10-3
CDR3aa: CAISEKSDNEQFF